This record looks at one T cell receptor (beta chain) sequence and its context. The antigen remains undetermined. Primers for the PCR totalled 60 Vbeta and 13 Jbeta. TCRdb keeps only in-frame clones here, not all; method: immunoSEQ multiplex PCR. The profile covers tens of thousands of clones, with over 70% appearing a single time and less than 7% taken by the ten largest. The data originate from a study of cytomegalovirus exposure and HLA in healthy donors. Whole-study results and caveats: In vitro work confirmed that a few CMV-associated chains recognize CMV antigens. Analysis performed later found more than 15,000 TCR beta sequences associated with HLA alleles at 0.05 false discovery rate. Compared with the approximately 700-donor mean, an Asian-associated ancestry cluster reportedly had fewer N-insertions, according to a later analysis.

Per the germline V gene, CDR1 is MNHEY and CDR2 is SMNVEV (reference sequence). The CDR3 runs to 13 residues. The TCR was taken from a male donor in good health and CMV-seropositive. The chain is built from TRBV27 and TRBJ2-5; 9 bases match TRBD1. The J call is doubtful: the DNA matches TRBJ2-7 better. Sequencing input: PBMCs. The chain's CDR3 is CASSPGQGYEQYF. The CDR3, as DNA: TGTGCCAGCAGTCCGGGACAGGGATACGAGCAGTACTTC.